The entry that follows covers one T cell receptor (beta chain) sequence. Its antigen is still unknown. This sample is drawn from a study of CD8 T cells in ankylosing spondylitis. The V segment lost 3 bases and the J segment 6 bases; nucleotides outside the gene matches: 12. This CDR3 contains 16 residues. CDR1 and CDR2 from the germline V gene are DFQATT and SNEGSKA (reference sequence). Whole-study findings and limits: Those disease-linked clones were CD8+; they were also relatively rare in peripheral blood. Blood of patients with ankylosing spondylitis appeared to be characterized by a TCR beta motif of about 8 highly homologous variants. Reported data indicate significant enrichment of disease-linked clones within matched ankylosing spondylitis synovial fluid.

5'-RACE, quantitative and with molecular barcodes, yielded the TCR beta libraries. TCRdb recomputed calls from the 5' RACE reads with MiXCR, one row per CDR3 protein. The data show about 280,000 distinct CDR3 sequences, around 19% seen once. The chain combines TRBV20-1 with TRBJ2-1; 9 bases fit TRBD1. The source is a male donor with ankylosing spondylitis or in good health (not recorded which). Sequencing was done on a sample of blood, either unsorted or a sorted T cell fraction (not recorded which). The CDR3 loop is CSARVPRDRVINEQFF. Here the CDR3 DNA reads TGCAGTGCTAGGGTCCCCCGGGACAGGGTGATCAATGAGCAGTTCTTC.